This T cell receptor beta chain is from a study of OX40 agonist ivuxolimab in advanced cancers. Study overall: Patients treated during dose escalation were battling hepatocellular carcinoma, melanoma, renal cell or head and neck cancer. Therapy given before enrollment (anti-PD-1, anti-PD-L1 or anti-CTLA-4) was allowed, and 30% to 50% had some. Three patients showed partial responses: one hepatocellular carcinoma and two cutaneous melanoma cases.

The study, taken as a whole, reports: On average, a greater number of expanded clones characterised CD8+ T cells relative to CD4+.

Some clones are missing from TCRdb's copy, which holds only in-frame ones; the method was immunoSEQ multiplex PCR. This table has roughly 100,000 clones, approximately 92% appearing once. Only one count was recorded for this clone. Its antigen is as yet unknown. One junction end disagrees with the germline gene, perhaps due to a read error. Germline V lookup: CDR1 MRHNA, CDR2 SNTAGT. The CDR3 is 18 amino acids. The TCR sequence derives from an adult with an advanced solid tumor such as melanoma, head and neck, liver or kidney cancer. The specimen was CD4+ or CD8+ T cells sorted from blood, collected in a trial of the OX40 agonist ivuxolimab. The chain combines TRBV6-4 with TRBJ2-6; no definite D call. The CDR3 coding sequence is TGTGCCAGCAGTTACTCGAGTCCAGGTCTCTCTGGGGCCAACGTCCTGACTTTC. Its translation: CASSYSSPGLSGANVLTF.